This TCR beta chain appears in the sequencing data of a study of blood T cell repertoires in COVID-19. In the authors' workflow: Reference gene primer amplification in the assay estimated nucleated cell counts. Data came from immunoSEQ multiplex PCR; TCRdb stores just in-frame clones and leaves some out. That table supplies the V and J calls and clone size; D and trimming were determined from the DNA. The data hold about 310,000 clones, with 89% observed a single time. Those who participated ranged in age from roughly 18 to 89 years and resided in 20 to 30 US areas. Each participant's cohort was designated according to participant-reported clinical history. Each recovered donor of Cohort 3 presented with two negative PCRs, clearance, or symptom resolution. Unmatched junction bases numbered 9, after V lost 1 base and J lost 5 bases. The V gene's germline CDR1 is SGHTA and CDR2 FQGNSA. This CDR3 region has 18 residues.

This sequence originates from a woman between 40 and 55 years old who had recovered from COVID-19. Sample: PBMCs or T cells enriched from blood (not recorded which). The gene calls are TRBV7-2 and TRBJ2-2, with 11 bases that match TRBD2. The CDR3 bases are TGTGCCAGCAGCTTAGGCCTAGCGGGGGGTAGGAGGACCGGGGAGCTGTTTTTT. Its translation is CASSLGLAGGRRTGELFF. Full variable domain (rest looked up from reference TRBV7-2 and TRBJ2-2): GAGVSQSPSNKVTEKGKDVELRCDPISGHTALYWYRQSLGQGLEFLIYFQGNSAPDKSGLPSDRFSAERTGGSVSTLTIQRTQQEDSAVYLCASSLGLAGGRRTGELFFGEGSRLTVL.